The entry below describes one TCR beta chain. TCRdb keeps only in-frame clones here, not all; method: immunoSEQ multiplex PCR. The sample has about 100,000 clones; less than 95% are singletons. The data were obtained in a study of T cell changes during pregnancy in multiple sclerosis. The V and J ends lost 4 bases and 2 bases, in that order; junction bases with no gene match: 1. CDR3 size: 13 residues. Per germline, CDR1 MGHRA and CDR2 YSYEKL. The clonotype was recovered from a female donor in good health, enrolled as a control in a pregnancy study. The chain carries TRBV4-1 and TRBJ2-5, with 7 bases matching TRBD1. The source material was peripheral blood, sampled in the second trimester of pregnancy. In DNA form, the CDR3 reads TGCGCCAGCAGCCGACAGGGTCAAGAGACCCAGTACTTC. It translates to CASSRQGQETQYF.